This record looks at one TCR beta chain sequence and its context. Other DNA sequences within the sample encode an identical CDR3. It was during active infection that Seattle patients were enrolled and then longitudinally followed. V was cut by 2 bases and J by 4 bases, with 5 bases left in between. The CDR3 consists of 13 residues. Germline CDR1 LNHDA, CDR2 SQIVND (reference sequence). The data belong to a study of blood T cell repertoires in COVID-19. Study-level information: The samples span acute and convalescent COVID-19 from the United States, Italy and Spain.

Original data processing: Cell counts per sample came from amplifying reference gene primers. Assay: immunoSEQ multiplex PCR; the TCRdb copy retains only in-frame clones and omits some. V and J calls and clone size are copied from that table; D and trimming were computed from the DNA. The sample records some 520,000 clones, nearly 90% being singletons. This receptor was taken from a man in his late teens or twenties with COVID-19, enrolled during active disease. The J gene is TRBJ2-2, the V gene TRBV19, with a tentative D call TRBD2 (5 bases). Sequenced input: peripheral blood. CDR3 sequence reads: CASSIRGTGELFF. In DNA, the CDR3 is TGTGCCAGTAGTATACGGGGCACCGGGGAGCTGTTTTTT. Together with reference TRBV19 and TRBJ2-2, the CDR3 gives the full variable domain: DGGITQSPKYLFRKEGQNVTLSCEQNLNHDAMYWYRQDPGQGLRLIYYSQIVNDFQKGDIAEGYSVSREKKESFPLTVTSAQKNPTAFYLCASSIRGTGELFFGEGSRLTVL.